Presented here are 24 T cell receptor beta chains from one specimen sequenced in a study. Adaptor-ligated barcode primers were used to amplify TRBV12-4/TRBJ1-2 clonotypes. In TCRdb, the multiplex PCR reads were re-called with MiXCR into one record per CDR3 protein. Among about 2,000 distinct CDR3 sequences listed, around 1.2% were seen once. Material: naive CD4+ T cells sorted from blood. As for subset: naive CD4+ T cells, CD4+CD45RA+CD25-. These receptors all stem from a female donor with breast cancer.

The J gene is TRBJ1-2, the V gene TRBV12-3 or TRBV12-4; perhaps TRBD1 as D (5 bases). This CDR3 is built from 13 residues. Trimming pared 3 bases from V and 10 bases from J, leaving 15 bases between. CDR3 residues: CASSLDPGRDYTF. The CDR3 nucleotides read TGTGCCAGCAGTTTGGATCCAGGGAGAGACTACACCTTC.

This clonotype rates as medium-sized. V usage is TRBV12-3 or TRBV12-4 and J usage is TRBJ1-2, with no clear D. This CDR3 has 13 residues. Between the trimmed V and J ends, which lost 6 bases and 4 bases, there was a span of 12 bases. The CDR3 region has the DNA TGTGCCAGCAGCTCCAGGACTTTCTATGGCTACACCTTC. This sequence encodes CASSSRTFYGYTF.

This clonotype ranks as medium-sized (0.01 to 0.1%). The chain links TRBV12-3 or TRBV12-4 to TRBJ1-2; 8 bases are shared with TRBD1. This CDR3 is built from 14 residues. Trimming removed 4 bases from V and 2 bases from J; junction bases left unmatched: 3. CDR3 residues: CASSWTGNNYGYTF. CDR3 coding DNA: TGTGCCAGCAGTTGGACAGGGAACAACTATGGCTACACCTTC.

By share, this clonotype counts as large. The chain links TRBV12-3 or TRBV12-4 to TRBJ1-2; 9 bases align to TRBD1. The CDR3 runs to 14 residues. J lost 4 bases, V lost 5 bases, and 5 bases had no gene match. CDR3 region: CASSPGTGPYGYTF. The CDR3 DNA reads TGTGCCAGCAGTCCCGGGACAGGGCCCTATGGCTACACCTTC.

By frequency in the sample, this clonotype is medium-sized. CDR3 protein: CASSFNNGYTF. The CDR3 coding sequence is TGTGCCAGCAGTTTCAACAATGGCTACACCTTC. This sequence joins TRBV12-3 or TRBV12-4 and TRBJ1-2; unclear D gene. This CDR3 is 11 amino acids long. V lost 3 bases, J lost 6 bases, and 5 bases lay in between.

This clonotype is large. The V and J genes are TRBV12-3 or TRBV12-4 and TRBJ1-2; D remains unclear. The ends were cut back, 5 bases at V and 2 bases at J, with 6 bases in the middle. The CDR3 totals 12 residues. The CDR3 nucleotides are TGTGCCAGCAGTGGAGCAAACTATGGCTACACCTTC. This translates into CASSGANYGYTF.

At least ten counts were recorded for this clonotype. The CDR3: CASSQGQGGYTF. For the CDR3, the DNA is TGTGCCAGCAGCCAGGGACAGGGAGGCTACACCTTC. The chain combines TRBV12-3 or TRBV12-4 with TRBJ1-2; TRBD1 agrees at 9 bases. With 6 bases clipped from V and 8 bases from J, the junction kept 4 bases outside the gene matches. CDR3 length: 12 residues.

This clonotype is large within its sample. Here the CDR3 reads CASTKRTGKILSGYTF. DNA for the CDR3: TGTGCCAGCACCAAGAGGACAGGGAAGATTCTAAGTGGCTACACCTTC. The chain joins TRBV12-3 or TRBV12-4 to TRBJ1-2, with 8 bases fitting TRBD1. This CDR3 contains 16 residues. The ends lost 7 bases at V and 7 bases at J; junction bases unmatched: 17.

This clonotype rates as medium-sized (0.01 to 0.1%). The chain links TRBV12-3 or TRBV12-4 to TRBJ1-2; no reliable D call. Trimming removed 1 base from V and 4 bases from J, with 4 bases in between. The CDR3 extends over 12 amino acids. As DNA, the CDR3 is TGTGCCAGCAGTTTAGACGCCTATGGCTACACCTTC. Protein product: CASSLDAYGYTF.

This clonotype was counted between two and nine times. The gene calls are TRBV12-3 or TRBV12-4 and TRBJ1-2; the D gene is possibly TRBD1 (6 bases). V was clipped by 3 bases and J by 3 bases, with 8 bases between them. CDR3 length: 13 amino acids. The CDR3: CASSLDSYYGYTF. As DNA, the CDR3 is TGTGCCAGCAGTTTGGACAGTTACTATGGCTACACCTTC.

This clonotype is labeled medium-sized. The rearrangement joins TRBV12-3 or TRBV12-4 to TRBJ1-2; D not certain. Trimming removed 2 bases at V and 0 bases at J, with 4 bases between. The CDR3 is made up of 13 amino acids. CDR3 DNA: TGTGCCAGCAGTTTAATGTCTAACTATGGCTACACCTTC. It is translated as CASSLMSNYGYTF.

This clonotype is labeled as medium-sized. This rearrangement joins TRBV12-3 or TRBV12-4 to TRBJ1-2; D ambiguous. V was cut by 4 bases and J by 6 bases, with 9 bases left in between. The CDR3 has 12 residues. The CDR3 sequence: CASSYRADGYTF. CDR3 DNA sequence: TGTGCCAGCAGTTATCGAGCAGATGGCTACACCTTC.

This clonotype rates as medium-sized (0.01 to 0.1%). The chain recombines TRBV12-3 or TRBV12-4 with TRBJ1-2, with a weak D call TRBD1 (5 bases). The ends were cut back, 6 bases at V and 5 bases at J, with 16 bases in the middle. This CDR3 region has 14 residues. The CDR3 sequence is CASRRAGTRYGYTF. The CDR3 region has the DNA TGTGCCAGCAGACGAGCAGGGACGAGGTATGGCTACACCTTC.

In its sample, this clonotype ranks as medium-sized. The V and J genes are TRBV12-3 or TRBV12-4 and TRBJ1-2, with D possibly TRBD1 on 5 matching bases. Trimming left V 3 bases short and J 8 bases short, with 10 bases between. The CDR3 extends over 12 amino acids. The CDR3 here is CASSFAGQGYTF. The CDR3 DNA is TGTGCCAGCAGTTTCGCAGGGCAGGGCTACACCTTC.

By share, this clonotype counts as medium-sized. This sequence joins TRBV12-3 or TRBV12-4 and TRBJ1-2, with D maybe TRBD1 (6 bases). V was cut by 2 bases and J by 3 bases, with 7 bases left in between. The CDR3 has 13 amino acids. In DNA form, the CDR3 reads TGTGCCAGCAGTTTACGACAGGACTATGGCTACACCTTC. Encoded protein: CASSLRQDYGYTF.

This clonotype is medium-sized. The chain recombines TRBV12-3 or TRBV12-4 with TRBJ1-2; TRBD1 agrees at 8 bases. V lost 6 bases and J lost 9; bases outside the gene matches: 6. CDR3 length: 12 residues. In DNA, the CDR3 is TGTGCCAGCAGCCTCGGGACAGGCCGCTACACCTTC. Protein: CASSLGTGRYTF.

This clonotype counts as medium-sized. CDR3 residues: CASSSQSGYTF. The CDR3 nucleotides are TGTGCCAGCAGTTCTCAGTCTGGCTACACCTTC. This chain links TRBV12-3 or TRBV12-4 with TRBJ1-2; D not certain. The V end lost 4 bases, the J end lost 7 bases, and 7 bases lay between the germline ends. This CDR3 spans 11 amino acids.

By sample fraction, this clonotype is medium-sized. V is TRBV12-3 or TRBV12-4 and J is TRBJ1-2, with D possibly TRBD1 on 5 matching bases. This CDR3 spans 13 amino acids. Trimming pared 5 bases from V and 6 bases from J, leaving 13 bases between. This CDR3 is CASSPQGMDGYTF. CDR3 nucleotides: TGTGCCAGCAGTCCGCAGGGTATGGATGGCTACACCTTC.

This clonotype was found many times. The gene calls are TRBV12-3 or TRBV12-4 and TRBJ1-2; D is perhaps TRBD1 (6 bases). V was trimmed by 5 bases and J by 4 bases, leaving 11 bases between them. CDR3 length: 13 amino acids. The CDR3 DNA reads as TGTGCCAGCAGTCCCTCGACAGGCTATGGCTACACCTTC. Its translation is CASSPSTGYGYTF.

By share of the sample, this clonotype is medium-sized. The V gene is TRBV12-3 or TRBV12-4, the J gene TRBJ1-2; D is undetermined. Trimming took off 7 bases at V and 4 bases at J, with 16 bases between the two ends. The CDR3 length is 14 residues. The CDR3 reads CASTNLGLSYGYTF. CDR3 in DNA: TGTGCCAGCACTAACTTAGGACTCAGCTATGGCTACACCTTC.

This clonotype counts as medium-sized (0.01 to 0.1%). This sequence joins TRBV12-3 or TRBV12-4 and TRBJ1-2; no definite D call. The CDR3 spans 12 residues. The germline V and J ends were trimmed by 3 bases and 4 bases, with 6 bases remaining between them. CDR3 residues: CASSLNSYGYTF. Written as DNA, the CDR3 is TGTGCCAGCAGTTTGAACAGCTATGGCTACACCTTC.

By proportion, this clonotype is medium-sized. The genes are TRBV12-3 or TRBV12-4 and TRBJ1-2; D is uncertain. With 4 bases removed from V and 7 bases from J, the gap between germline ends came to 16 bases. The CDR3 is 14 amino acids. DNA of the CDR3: TGTGCCAGCAGTTCAGGCCACACCTTAGCTGGCTACACCTTC. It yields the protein CASSSGHTLAGYTF.

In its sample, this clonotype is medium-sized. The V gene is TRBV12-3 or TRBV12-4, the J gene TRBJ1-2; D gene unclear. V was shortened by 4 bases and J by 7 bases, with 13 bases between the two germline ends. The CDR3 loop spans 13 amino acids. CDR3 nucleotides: TGTGCCAGCAGTTCCATCTTCGCGGGTGGCTACACCTTC. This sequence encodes CASSSIFAGGYTF.

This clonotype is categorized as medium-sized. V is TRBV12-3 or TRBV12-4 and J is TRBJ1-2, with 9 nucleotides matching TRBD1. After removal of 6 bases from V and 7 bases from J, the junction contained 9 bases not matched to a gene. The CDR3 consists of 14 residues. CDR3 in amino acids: CASRPGQGRSGYTF. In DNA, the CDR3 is TGTGCCAGCAGACCGGGACAGGGACGAAGTGGCTACACCTTC.